The 32 T cell receptor beta chains reported below all come from one sample, sequenced in a study of CD8+ T cells in alopecia areata. Sequencing templates came from extracted RNA that was reverse transcribed into cDNA. Some clones are missing from TCRdb's copy, which holds only in-frame ones; the method was immunoSEQ multiplex PCR. This table holds about 180,000 clones, approximately 52% found once. Noted treatment: oral pan-JAK inhibitor, 5-10 mg twice daily. Sequences were derived from CD4+ T cells sorted from blood, sampled between weeks 55 and 65, from a patient treated with tofacitinib. The receptors stem from a human donor with alopecia areata.

The rearrangement uses TRBV2 and TRBJ2-3; 7 nucleotides line up with TRBD1. With V trimmed by 7 bases and J by 3 bases, 4 bases remained unmatched. The length of the CDR3 is 13 residues. Germline CDR1 SNHLY, CDR2 FYNNEI. CDR3 bases: TGTGCCAGCACCTCACAGGGGACAGATACGCAGTATTTT. Amino acid sequence: CASTSQGTDTQYF. Supplemented by reference TRBV2 and TRBJ2-3, the full variable domain reads EPEVTQTPSHQVTQMGQEVILRCVPISNHLYFYWYRQILGQKVEFLVSFYNNEISEKSEIFDDQFSVERPDGSNFTLKIRSTKLEDSAMYFCASTSQGTDTQYFGPGTRLTVL.

V usage is TRBV4-1 and J usage is TRBJ1-5; D uncertain. Germline V gives CDR1 MGHRA, CDR2 YSYEKL. With 0 bases removed from V and 9 bases from J, the gap between germline ends came to 9 bases. The CDR3 totals 13 residues. This CDR3 is CASSQEEAGPQHF. CDR3 coding DNA: TGCGCCAGCAGCCAAGAAGAAGCGGGGCCCCAGCATTTT.

This clone was picked up a small number of times. This rearrangement joins TRBV7-9 to TRBJ1-1; D is ambiguous. This CDR3 region has 13 residues. Per the germline V gene, CDR1 is SEHNR and CDR2 is FQNEAQ (reference sequence). V was clipped by 3 bases and J by 7 bases, with 12 bases between them. In DNA, the CDR3 is TGTGCCAGCAGCTTCAACCTCGTGGGTGAAGCTTTCTTT. Its translation: CASSFNLVGEAFF.

In this sample, this clone turned up a few times. The rearrangement joins TRBV7-8 to TRBJ2-7; D call uncertain. Trimming pared 4 bases from V and 3 bases from J, leaving 10 bases between. CDR1 is SGHVS, CDR2 FQNEAQ, per germline. This CDR3 comprises 13 residues. The CDR3 bases are TGTGCCAGCAGCTACACGAGGTACTACGAGCAGTACTTC. As protein: CASSYTRYYEQYF. Complete variable domain (other parts from reference TRBV7-8 and TRBJ2-7): GAGVSQSPRYKVAKRGQDVALRCDPISGHVSLFWYQQALGQGPEFLTYFQNEAQLDKSGLPSDRFFAERPEGSVSTLKIQRTQQEDSAVYLCASSYTRYYEQYFGPGTRLTVT.

V is TRBV29-1 and J is TRBJ2-7, with 11 bases lining up with TRBD2. Germline V gene lookup returns CDR1 SQVTM and CDR2 ANQGSEA. The CDR3 is 15 residues long. The V and J ends lost 3 bases and 0 bases, in that order; junction bases with no gene match: 4. The CDR3 nucleotides are TGCAGCGTTGAGACTAGCGGGGCGTTCTCCTACGAGCAGTACTTC. Protein product: CSVETSGAFSYEQYF.

This chain links TRBV19 with TRBJ1-6; 10 bases align to TRBD1. This CDR3 comprises 15 residues. The V gene end was trimmed by 5 bases and the J gene end by 8 bases; junction bases not matched to a gene: 6. Per germline, CDR1 LNHDA and CDR2 SQIVND (reference sequence). The chain's CDR3 is CASSPMTGGYSPLHF. The CDR3 nucleotides are TGTGCCAGTAGTCCCATGACAGGGGGCTATTCACCCCTCCACTTT.

In this sample, this clone turned up a few times. This chain uses TRBV6-5 with TRBJ2-6; TRBD2 is a possible D gene (6 bases). The CDR3 length is 16 residues. The V end lost 2 bases, the J end lost 3 bases, and 11 bases lay between the germline ends. Germline V gene sequence: CDR1 MNHEY, CDR2 SVGAGI. This CDR3 reads CASSYLGGYGANVLTF. CDR3 coding DNA: TGTGCCAGCAGTTACCTTGGGGGGTATGGGGCCAACGTCCTGACTTTC.

The J gene is TRBJ2-6, the V gene TRBV29-1, with D perhaps assigned TRBD1 or TRBD2 (5 bases each). V was shortened by 3 bases and J by 4 bases, with 13 bases between the two germline ends. Germline loops: CDR1 SQVTM, CDR2 ANQGSEA. CDR3 size: 15 residues. DNA for the CDR3: TGCAGCGTTGACGACGTCGGGGCCGGGGCCAACGTCCTGACTTTC. Protein: CSVDDVGAGANVLTF.

CDR3 bases: TGCGCCAGCAGCTTGGGAGGGGATTTGAACATTCAGTACTTC. The encoded protein is CASSLGGDLNIQYF. The chain has TRBV5-1 and TRBJ2-4; D may be TRBD1 or TRBD2 (5 bases each). CDR1 SGHRS and CDR2 YFSETQ come from the germline V gene. CDR3 length equals 14 residues. Trimming removed 0 bases at V and 7 bases at J, with 11 bases between.

This clone came up a few times. The chain joins TRBV5-6 to TRBJ1-2, with no clear D. V lost 4 bases and J 5 bases, leaving 12 bases between the germline ends. This CDR3 is 13 amino acids long. CDR1 SGHDT and CDR2 YYEEEE come from the germline V gene. The CDR3 protein is CASSPPTAYGYTF. In DNA form, the CDR3 reads TGTGCCAGCAGCCCCCCAACAGCGTATGGCTACACCTTC.

This clone occurred a few times. Different DNA sequences within this sample yield the same CDR3. V usage is TRBV5-1 and J usage is TRBJ2-2; D ambiguous. CDR3 length: 12 residues. CDR1 and CDR2 from the germline V gene are SGHRS and YFSETQ. The germline V and J ends were trimmed by 7 bases and 0 bases, with 4 bases remaining between them. The CDR3 reads CASSSNTGELFF. The CDR3 nucleotides are TGCGCCAGCTCTTCGAACACCGGGGAGCTGTTTTTT.

This clone was recorded a few times. This chain connects TRBV15 to TRBJ1-1; D remains unclear. In germline, CDR1 is LNHNV, CDR2 YYDKDF (reference sequence). The CDR3 runs 13 residues. V gave up 0 bases and J gave up 4 bases, with 6 bases separating them. DNA of the CDR3: TGTGCCACCAGCAGAGACCCGAGCACTGAAGCTTTCTTT. It is translated as CATSRDPSTEAFF. Filled out from reference TRBV15 and TRBJ1-1, the complete variable domain reads DAMVIQNPRYQVTQFGKPVTLSCSQTLNHNVMYWYQQKSSQAPKLLFHYYDKDFNNEADTPDNFQSRRPNTSFCFLDIRSPGLGDTAMYLCATSRDPSTEAFFGQGTRLTVV.

This clone has just one count. The V and J genes are TRBV10-2 and TRBJ2-7; D remains ambiguous. The CDR3 is 13 amino acids. The germline V and J ends were trimmed by 2 bases and 3 bases, with 8 bases remaining between them. The V gene's germline CDR1 is WSHSY and CDR2 SAAADI. Here the CDR3 reads CASSERTSYEQYF. The CDR3 DNA sequence: TGCGCCAGCAGTGAGAGGACGAGCTACGAGCAGTACTTC.

The V call is TRBV10-3, the J call TRBJ1-2; 8 bases agree with TRBD1. J gave up 3 bases and V 10 bases, and 10 bases lay outside the gene matches. The CDR3 extends over 14 amino acids. Germline V gene sequence: CDR1 ENHRY, CDR2 SYGVKD. CDR3 DNA sequence: TGTGCCACCGCGGGAGAGACAGGGGACTATGGCTACACCTTC. Its translation: CATAGETGDYGYTF.

This clone was counted a single time. The chain carries TRBV6-1 and TRBJ1-4; D perhaps matches TRBD1 (5 bases). This CDR3 has 14 amino acids. V was clipped by 9 bases and J by 0 bases, with 11 bases between them. Germline V gene sequence: CDR1 MNHNS, CDR2 SASEGT. CDR3 loop: CASRTTTTNEKLFF. The DNA for the CDR3 is TGTGCCAGTAGGACAACGACAACTAATGAAAAACTGTTTTTT.

The chain links TRBV29-1 to TRBJ1-1; unclear D gene. V was pared by 6 bases and J by 2 bases, with 13 bases between. The CDR3 loop spans 13 amino acids. Germline CDR1 reads SQVTM; CDR2 reads ANQGSEA. DNA of the CDR3: TGCAGCGTCGAAATTACAGCTAACACTGAAGCTTTCTTT. The encoded protein is CSVEITANTEAFF.

This chain connects TRBV7-9 to TRBJ1-2; D might be TRBD1 (5 bases). V was cut by 5 bases and J by 7 bases, with 20 bases left in between. This CDR3 contains 15 residues. Germline loops: CDR1 SEHNR, CDR2 FQNEAQ (reference sequence). In nucleotides, the CDR3 is TGTGCCAGCAGCCCGACCGAAAGGGGCGAGGCTGGCTACACCTTC. Protein: CASSPTERGEAGYTF.

This clone was observed a single time. The CDR3 bases are TGTGCCAGCAGTCGACCGGGACCGCCCGGCACAGATACGCAGTATTTT. It codes for CASSRPGPPGTDTQYF. The genes are TRBV6-6 and TRBJ2-3; D possibly uses TRBD1 or TRBD2 (5 bases each). This CDR3 spans 16 amino acids. V was cut by 5 bases and J by 1 base, with 16 bases left in between. The germline V gene encodes CDR1 MNHNY and CDR2 SVGAGI (reference sequence).

The chain joins TRBV5-1 to TRBJ1-2; TRBD1 is a possible D gene (6 bases). The V gene's germline CDR1 is SGHRS and CDR2 YFSETQ. V shed 4 bases and J shed 0 bases, with 13 bases lying between them. This CDR3 spans 15 amino acids. As DNA, the CDR3 is TGCGCCAGCAGCCCGGGACAAGCAGCTAACTATGGCTACACCTTC. This codes for CASSPGQAANYGYTF.

This clone has a handful of counts. Other DNA sequences within the sample encode an identical CDR3. This sequence joins TRBV15 and TRBJ2-3, with a possible D match to TRBD1 (6 bases). The CDR3 totals 15 residues. Trimming pared 1 base from V and 2 bases from J, leaving 10 bases between. Germline CDR1 LNHNV, CDR2 YYDKDF (reference sequence). The CDR3 DNA reads TGTGCCACCAGCAGAGTGGGGGCCCCCACAGATACGCAGTATTTT. Translating it yields CATSRVGAPTDTQYF.

The gene calls are TRBV5-6 and TRBJ1-5; D remains ambiguous. The CDR3 is made up of 15 amino acids. Deletions cut 0 bases from V and 6 bases from J, with 13 bases between. CDR1 is SGHDT, CDR2 YYEEEE, per germline. The CDR3 coding sequence is TGTGCCAGCAGCTTGGGAGGGCTAGGAGGTCAGCCCCAGCATTTT. It yields the protein CASSLGGLGGQPQHF.

V is TRBV11-3 and J is TRBJ2-6, with D unclear. The length of the CDR3 is 14 residues. Trimming took off 5 bases at V and 0 bases at J, with 5 bases between the two ends. CDR1 is SGHNT, CDR2 YENEEA, per germline. The CDR3 sequence is CASSPSSGANVLTF. CDR3 sequence (DNA): TGTGCCAGCAGCCCAAGCTCTGGGGCCAACGTCCTGACTTTC.

This chain links TRBV11-3 with TRBJ1-1; the D gene is possibly TRBD1 (5 bases). The CDR3 covers 15 residues. CDR1 SGHNT and CDR2 YENEEA come from the germline V gene. V gave up 0 bases and J gave up 4 bases, with 12 bases separating them. The CDR3 region is CASSLDSGTATEAFF. Here the CDR3 DNA reads TGTGCCAGCAGCTTAGATAGCGGGACGGCCACTGAAGCTTTCTTT.

This chain links TRBV29-1 with TRBJ2-1; 7 nucleotides line up with TRBD2. The V gene's germline CDR1 is SQVTM and CDR2 ANQGSEA. V lost 8 bases, J lost 6 bases, and 7 bases stayed unmatched. CDR3 size: 12 residues. The CDR3 reads CSLSGGVNEQFF. CDR3 DNA: TGCAGCCTCAGTGGGGGGGTCAATGAGCAGTTCTTC.

The genes are TRBV30 and TRBJ2-2, with D unclear. V shed 3 bases and J shed 4 bases, with 9 bases lying between them. From germline, CDR1 is GTSNPN and CDR2 SVGIG (reference sequence). The CDR3 totals 13 residues. CDR3 coding DNA: TGTGCCTGGAGGTGGGCAGTCACCGGGGAGCTGTTTTTT. Protein: CAWRWAVTGELFF.

In this sample, this clone turned up a few times. The chain has TRBV10-3 and TRBJ2-1, with 11 bases that match TRBD1. The junction had 8 bases not matched to a gene; V was cut back by 4 bases and J by 0 bases. This CDR3 comprises 18 residues. Per the germline V gene, CDR1 is ENHRY and CDR2 is SYGVKD. The CDR3 nucleotides are TGTGCCATCAGTGGTGGACAGGGGGCTCTTAGCTCCTACAATGAGCAGTTCTTC. It specifies CAISGGQGALSSYNEQFF.

This clone appeared a few times. CDR3 residues: CASSQGEGHYEQYF. CDR3 nucleotides: TGCGCCAGCAGCCAAGGTGAAGGACACTACGAGCAGTACTTC. The chain has TRBV4-1 and TRBJ2-7; D is possibly TRBD1 (5 bases). V lost 1 base to trimming and J lost 3 bases, with 10 bases between them. This CDR3 comprises 14 residues. Germline V lookup: CDR1 MGHRA, CDR2 YSYEKL.

The chain recombines TRBV7-2 with TRBJ2-1; TRBD2 aligns across 8 bases. Germline V lookup: CDR1 SGHTA, CDR2 FQGNSA. With V trimmed by 5 bases and J by 5 bases, 2 bases remained unmatched. The length of the CDR3 is 13 residues. CDR3 in DNA: TGTGCCAGCAGCCTGACTAGCGACAATGAGCAGTTCTTC. Translation gives CASSLTSDNEQFF. Supplemented by reference TRBV7-2 and TRBJ2-1, the full variable domain reads GAGVSQSPSNKVTEKGKDVELRCDPISGHTALYWYRQSLGQGLEFLIYFQGNSAPDKSGLPSDRFSAERTGGSVSTLTIQRTQQEDSAVYLCASSLTSDNEQFFGPGTRLTVL.

This clone has a handful of counts. The chain uses TRBV30 and TRBJ1-5, with D uncertain. The CDR3 has 13 amino acids. V was pared by 2 bases and J by 6 bases, with 11 bases between. In germline, CDR1 is GTSNPN, CDR2 SVGIG (reference sequence). The CDR3 DNA is TGTGCCTGGAGTCCCAGTGGTCCTCAGCCCCAGCATTTT. As protein: CAWSPSGPQPQHF.

This clone was detected once. The gene calls are TRBV9 and TRBJ2-5; possible D gene TRBD1, 6 bases. The ends were cut back, 0 bases at V and 8 bases at J, with 11 bases in the middle. Germline lookup yields CDR1 SGDLS and CDR2 YYNGEE. This CDR3 region has 13 residues. CDR3 loop: CASSVDRASTQYF. The CDR3 nucleotides read TGTGCCAGCAGCGTAGACAGGGCGAGCACCCAGTACTTC. Full variable domain (rest looked up from reference TRBV9 and TRBJ2-5): DSGVTQTPKHLITATGQRVTLRCSPRSGDLSVYWYQQSLDQGLQFLIQYYNGEERAKGNILERFSAQQFPDLHSELNLSSLELGDSALYFCASSVDRASTQYFGPGTRLLVL.

The chain combines TRBV5-1 with TRBJ2-2; 8 positions match TRBD1. The CDR3 is 14 residues long. Germline V CDR1 and CDR2: SGHRS, YFSETQ. The trim removed 4 bases at V and 4 bases at J, leaving 3 bases unmatched. CDR3 amino acids: CASSTDRATGELFF. DNA for the CDR3: TGCGCCAGCAGCACGGACAGGGCCACCGGGGAGCTGTTTTTT.

The chain couples TRBV5-4 to TRBJ1-2, with TRBD1 matching over 12 bases. The CDR3 contains 15 residues. After removal of 4 bases from V and 7 bases from J, the junction contained 8 bases not matched to a gene. Per the germline V gene, CDR1 is SGHNT and CDR2 is YYREEE (reference sequence). CDR3 residues: CASSAAGTGGLGYTF. CDR3 DNA sequence: TGTGCCAGCAGCGCCGCCGGGACAGGGGGCCTTGGCTACACCTTC.